This T cell receptor beta chain was recorded in a study of cytomegalovirus exposure and HLA in healthy donors. Whole-study context: The 130 or so validation repertoires used a platform that matched the one used for the 666 first-cohort repertoires, as a later analysis reported.

Separate from the roughly 700-subject first cohort was the approximately 130-subject validation cohort, to which the donors belonged. In regard to this clone: The antigen is not known.

TCRdb's copy holds only in-frame clones and misses some; the assay was immunoSEQ multiplex PCR. The sample contains over 150,000 clones, about 86% of which appear only once. Study-wide points: Generally TCR sequences proved uncommon, though certain public TCRs appeared in numerous donors. Cytomegalovirus association was listed for roughly 160 TCR beta chains.

J gave up 5 bases and V 3 bases, and 4 bases lay outside the gene matches. The germline V gene encodes CDR1 MNHNS and CDR2 SASEGT. The CDR3 runs to 16 residues. V and J are TRBV6-1 and TRBJ2-3, with 14 bases identical to TRBD2. The receptor was isolated from a woman aged 18 to 35 in good health and CMV-seropositive. Sequencing was performed on PBMCs. This CDR3 is CASSETSGGGRDTQYF. Here the CDR3 DNA reads TGTGCCAGCAGTGAGACTAGCGGGGGGGGGAGAGATACGCAGTATTTT.